Listed below are T cell receptor beta chains from one sample, sequenced in a study of blood T cells in healthy people across ages. From the 5' RACE reads, TCRdb called clonotypes with MiXCR, one entry per CDR3 protein. The repertoire holds under 2 million distinct CDR3 sequences, with approximately 32% as singletons. The sequenced material came from blood. Receptor source: a woman younger than 45 in good health. Both conserved end residues are part of each CDR3. Fields, in order: J gene, V gene, D gene, clone size, CDR3 DNA, CDR3 protein. A D gene is named only where the DNA matches it firmly. Part of the rows lack a size; the others show once, few, many or a class for expanded clones.

J gene: TRBJ1-2
V gene: TRBV2
D gene: .
clone size: few
CDR3 DNA: TGTGCCAGCAGAGGACCGGGAACCTCTAACTATGGCTACACCTTC
CDR3 protein: CASRGPGTSNYGYTF

J gene: TRBJ1-2
V gene: TRBV15
D gene: .
clone size: .
CDR3 DNA: TGTGCCACCGGCAGAGATCGCCAGGGAGGCAATGGCTACACCTTC
CDR3 protein: CATGRDRQGGNGYTF

J gene: TRBJ2-1
V gene: TRBV7-3
D gene: TRBD2
clone size: .
CDR3 DNA: TGTGCCAGCAGCATTAGCGGGAGGGCAAATGAGCAGTTCTTC
CDR3 protein: CASSISGRANEQFF

J gene: TRBJ2-3
V gene: TRBV9
D gene: .
clone size: .
CDR3 DNA: TGTGCCAGCAGCGAACTAGTTGCAGATACGCAGTATTTT
CDR3 protein: CASSELVADTQYF

J gene: TRBJ2-3
V gene: TRBV20-1
D gene: .
clone size: few
CDR3 DNA: TGCAGCCCCGAACACCAGCAGACAGATACGCAGTATTTT
CDR3 protein: CSPEHQQTDTQYF

J gene: TRBJ2-7
V gene: TRBV7-9
D gene: .
clone size: .
CDR3 DNA: TGTGCCAGCAGCCCGGACAGACCTCCCTTTCTGGGCGAGCAGTACTTC
CDR3 protein: CASSPDRPPFLGEQYF

J gene: TRBJ1-2
V gene: TRBV6-6
D gene: .
clone size: few
CDR3 DNA: TGTGCCAGCAGTTCAAGGTCACGGGTGGTCGATGGCTACACCTTC
CDR3 protein: CASSSRSRVVDGYTF

J gene: TRBJ1-1
V gene: TRBV3-1
D gene: .
clone size: .
CDR3 DNA: TGTGCCAGCAGCCAAGGGAGTTTAGCTTTCTTT
CDR3 protein: CASSQGSLAFF

J gene: TRBJ2-1
V gene: TRBV2
D gene: TRBD2
clone size: few
CDR3 DNA: TGTGCCAGTAAGGGACTAGGTGATGAGCAGTTCTTC
CDR3 protein: CASKGLGDEQFF

J gene: TRBJ2-7
V gene: TRBV20-1
D gene: .
clone size: few
CDR3 DNA: TGCAGTGCCACTCGCGCGCCCTACGAGCAGTACTTC
CDR3 protein: CSATRAPYEQYF

J gene: TRBJ2-3
V gene: TRBV2
D gene: .
clone size: .
CDR3 DNA: TGTGCCAGCAGTGAAATGGGGAACGGGGTAAGGACGCAGTATTTT
CDR3 protein: CASSEMGNGVRTQYF

J gene: TRBJ2-2
V gene: TRBV24-1
D gene: .
clone size: .
CDR3 DNA: TGTGCCACCAGTGATACAAACACCGGGGAGCTGTTTTTT
CDR3 protein: CATSDTNTGELFF

J gene: TRBJ1-1
V gene: TRBV29-1
D gene: .
clone size: .
CDR3 DNA: TGCAGCGTTGCGGCAGTCGGGCGGGCTTTCTTT
CDR3 protein: CSVAAVGRAFF

J gene: TRBJ1-1
V gene: TRBV7-4
D gene: .
clone size: few
CDR3 DNA: TGTGCCAGGTTACCAGTTCGGAACACTGAAGCTTTCTTT
CDR3 protein: CARLPVRNTEAFF

J gene: TRBJ1-4
V gene: TRBV12-3/TRBV12-4
D gene: .
clone size: few
CDR3 DNA: TGTGCCAGCAGTTTAGGGTATAAGGCAACTAATGAAAAACTGTTTTTT
CDR3 protein: CASSLGYKATNEKLFF

J gene: TRBJ2-7
V gene: TRBV30
D gene: .
clone size: .
CDR3 DNA: TGTGCCTGGACAGCCGACTACGAGCAGTACTTC
CDR3 protein: CAWTADYEQYF

J gene: TRBJ1-2
V gene: TRBV27
D gene: .
clone size: .
CDR3 DNA: TGTGCCAGCAGGTTAAAATCTAACTATGGCTACACCTTC
CDR3 protein: CASRLKSNYGYTF

J gene: TRBJ2-7
V gene: TRBV29-1
D gene: TRBD2
clone size: many
CDR3 DNA: TGCAGCGTTGAAATCGGCGGGAGAGTATTCTCCCGCGAGCAGTACTTC
CDR3 protein: CSVEIGGRVFSREQYF

J gene: TRBJ2-3
V gene: TRBV28
D gene: .
clone size: many
CDR3 DNA: TGTGCCAGCAGTGTCGAAGAGGGTGGAGATACGCAGTATTTT
CDR3 protein: CASSVEEGGDTQYF

J gene: TRBJ2-1
V gene: TRBV25-1
D gene: TRBD2
clone size: .
CDR3 DNA: TGTGCCAGCAGTGGAACTAGCGGGAGTTACTATGAGCAGTTCTTC
CDR3 protein: CASSGTSGSYYEQFF

J gene: TRBJ2-1
V gene: TRBV12-3/TRBV12-4
D gene: TRBD2
clone size: .
CDR3 DNA: TGTGCCAGCAGTACCTATAGCGGGGGGCCCGCCTCCTACAATGAGCAGTTCTTC
CDR3 protein: CASSTYSGGPASYNEQFF

J gene: TRBJ2-7
V gene: TRBV10-3
D gene: TRBD2
clone size: once
CDR3 DNA: TGTGCCCTCAGTGTCACTAGCGGGGTCAACGAGCAGTACTTC
CDR3 protein: CALSVTSGVNEQYF

J gene: TRBJ2-1
V gene: TRBV13
D gene: .
clone size: .
CDR3 DNA: TGTGCCAGCAGCTTTGGAGGGGGGGTACGCAATGAGCAGTTCTTC
CDR3 protein: CASSFGGGVRNEQFF

J gene: TRBJ2-7
V gene: TRBV9
D gene: TRBD1
clone size: .
CDR3 DNA: TGTGCCAGCAGCGCCTCGGGACAGGGGGCAAACGAGCAGTACTTC
CDR3 protein: CASSASGQGANEQYF

J gene: TRBJ2-3
V gene: TRBV10-3
D gene: TRBD2
clone size: .
CDR3 DNA: TGTGCCATCAGTGCGACTAGCGGGGGGGCCACAGATACGCAGTATTTT
CDR3 protein: CAISATSGGATDTQYF

J gene: TRBJ2-7
V gene: TRBV20-1
D gene: TRBD2
clone size: .
CDR3 DNA: TGCAGTGCTAGAGGAGCGGGAGGGCCGGGCGAGCAGTACTTC
CDR3 protein: CSARGAGGPGEQYF

J gene: TRBJ2-3
V gene: TRBV7-9
D gene: TRBD2
clone size: few
CDR3 DNA: TGTGCCAGCAGCCCGGGACTAGCGGGAGTACGTGACACAGATACGCAGTATTTT
CDR3 protein: CASSPGLAGVRDTDTQYF

J gene: TRBJ2-7
V gene: TRBV3-1
D gene: TRBD2
clone size: .
CDR3 DNA: TGTGCCAGCAGGGAAGCACGGGCTAGCGGTCTTCCATCCTACGAGCAGTACTTC
CDR3 protein: CASREARASGLPSYEQYF

J gene: TRBJ1-2
V gene: TRBV30
D gene: .
clone size: .
CDR3 DNA: TGTGCCTGGAGTGTGCAGCGGGGGGCGAGGGGCTACACCTTC
CDR3 protein: CAWSVQRGARGYTF

J gene: TRBJ1-5
V gene: TRBV15
D gene: .
clone size: .
CDR3 DNA: TGTGCCACCAGCAGAGAAGCAGGGGTTCATAGCAATCAGCCCCAGCATTTT
CDR3 protein: CATSREAGVHSNQPQHF

J gene: TRBJ1-2
V gene: TRBV4-1
D gene: .
clone size: few
CDR3 DNA: TGCGCCAGCAGCCAAGATTTACCCGGGGGCAATGGCTACACCTTC
CDR3 protein: CASSQDLPGGNGYTF

J gene: TRBJ2-1
V gene: TRBV5-4
D gene: TRBD2
clone size: few
CDR3 DNA: TGTGCCAGCAGCACCGGGCTAGCGGGAGATGGCTACAATGAGCAGTTCTTC
CDR3 protein: CASSTGLAGDGYNEQFF

J gene: TRBJ2-5
V gene: TRBV30
D gene: .
clone size: few
CDR3 DNA: TGTGCCTGGAGTGAGCGGCAAGAGACCCAGTACTTC
CDR3 protein: CAWSERQETQYF

J gene: TRBJ2-1
V gene: TRBV3-1
D gene: .
clone size: few
CDR3 DNA: TGTGCCAGCAGCCAATTTGGTACCTACAATGAGCAGTTCTTC
CDR3 protein: CASSQFGTYNEQFF

J gene: TRBJ2-7
V gene: TRBV7-2
D gene: .
clone size: few
CDR3 DNA: TGTGCCAGCAGCTTACAACTAGAAACTTTATCCTACGAGCAGTACTTC
CDR3 protein: CASSLQLETLSYEQYF

J gene: TRBJ2-1
V gene: TRBV28
D gene: .
clone size: .
CDR3 DNA: TGTGCCAGCAGGCCCCATTTGGGAGTTGACCACAATGAGCAGTTCTTC
CDR3 protein: CASRPHLGVDHNEQFF

J gene: TRBJ2-5
V gene: TRBV6-1
D gene: .
clone size: few
CDR3 DNA: TGTGCCAGCAGAAACAACGGCGCGGCAGTAGGTGGGAAAGAGACCCAGTACTTC
CDR3 protein: CASRNNGAAVGGKETQYF

J gene: TRBJ2-5
V gene: TRBV19
D gene: TRBD2
clone size: few
CDR3 DNA: TGTGCCAGTAGTATCGCCGCGAGCGGGGGGATGAGAGAGACCCAGTACTTC
CDR3 protein: CASSIAASGGMRETQYF

J gene: TRBJ1-2
V gene: TRBV7-9
D gene: .
clone size: .
CDR3 DNA: TGTGCCAGCAGGGGATATGGCTATGGCTACACCTTC
CDR3 protein: CASRGYGYGYTF

J gene: TRBJ2-3
V gene: TRBV2
D gene: TRBD2
clone size: .
CDR3 DNA: TGTGCCAGCAGTGATCCTAGCGGGAGTGTAACAGATACGCAGTATTTT
CDR3 protein: CASSDPSGSVTDTQYF

J gene: TRBJ2-5
V gene: TRBV4-1
D gene: .
clone size: .
CDR3 DNA: TGCGCCAGCAGCCCCACTAGCATCGAGACCCAGTACTTC
CDR3 protein: CASSPTSIETQYF

J gene: TRBJ1-1
V gene: TRBV27
D gene: .
clone size: .
CDR3 DNA: TGTGCCAGCAGTTTGATAAAAGGGGGGGAAGCTTTCTTT
CDR3 protein: CASSLIKGGEAFF

J gene: TRBJ2-5
V gene: TRBV27
D gene: TRBD2
clone size: few
CDR3 DNA: TGTGCCAGCTCGGGGGGGGCGGGGGTAATCAAAGAGACCCAGTACTTC
CDR3 protein: CASSGGAGVIKETQYF

J gene: TRBJ1-5
V gene: TRBV14
D gene: .
clone size: .
CDR3 DNA: .
CDR3 protein: CASSQTLRAISPSIF

J gene: TRBJ1-2
V gene: TRBV6-2/TRBV6-3
D gene: .
clone size: .
CDR3 DNA: TGTGCCACCTACAGAGGGGGGAACTATGGCTACACCTTC
CDR3 protein: CATYRGGNYGYTF

J gene: TRBJ2-1
V gene: TRBV13
D gene: TRBD2
clone size: once
CDR3 DNA: TGTGCCAGCAGCTTATGGCGGGCTAGCGGGAGTCCCAATGAGCAGTTCTTC
CDR3 protein: CASSLWRASGSPNEQFF

J gene: TRBJ2-7
V gene: TRBV9
D gene: .
clone size: many
CDR3 DNA: TGTGCCAGCAGCGTAGCCTCCGGGACATACGAGCAGTACTTC
CDR3 protein: CASSVASGTYEQYF

J gene: TRBJ1-6
V gene: TRBV9
D gene: .
clone size: .
CDR3 DNA: TGTGCCAGCAGCGTAGTTGAGGGGGGAAATTCACCCCTCCACTTT
CDR3 protein: CASSVVEGGNSPLHF

J gene: TRBJ1-6
V gene: TRBV11-2
D gene: .
clone size: few
CDR3 DNA: TGTGCCAGCAGCTTAGCAGGAGTATGGAATTCACCCCTCCACTTT
CDR3 protein: CASSLAGVWNSPLHF

J gene: TRBJ2-6
V gene: TRBV11-1
D gene: .
clone size: .
CDR3 DNA: TGTGCCAGCAGCTTAGGGCGCTCTGGGGCCAACGTCCGGACTTTC
CDR3 protein: CASSLGRSGANVRTF

J gene: TRBJ2-3
V gene: TRBV6-5
D gene: TRBD2
clone size: .
CDR3 DNA: TGTGCCAGCAGTTACTCACCAGCGGGGAACACAGATACGCAGTATTTT
CDR3 protein: CASSYSPAGNTDTQYF

J gene: TRBJ1-1
V gene: TRBV11-2
D gene: TRBD1
clone size: few
CDR3 DNA: TGTGCCAGCAGCTTAGCGCAGGGGGGCAACACTGAAGCTTTCTTT
CDR3 protein: CASSLAQGGNTEAFF

J gene: TRBJ2-7
V gene: TRBV6-1
D gene: TRBD1
clone size: .
CDR3 DNA: TGTGCCAGCAGTTCCCGGACGACAGGGATCTCCTACGAGCAGTACTTC
CDR3 protein: CASSSRTTGISYEQYF

J gene: TRBJ2-5
V gene: TRBV2
D gene: TRBD2
clone size: .
CDR3 DNA: TGTGCCAGCAGTGACTGGGTAGCGGGGGTCCGGGAGACCCAGTACTTC
CDR3 protein: CASSDWVAGVRETQYF